The rows below give T cell receptor beta chains drawn from one sample of a study of cytotoxic CD8 clonotypes in ibrutinib-treated CLL. Clones were read by immunoSEQ multiplex PCR, and TCRdb kept only the in-frame ones, dropping some. Of around 310,000 clones listed, roughly 79% are singletons. The material was PBMCs, obtained before ibrutinib treatment. Receptor source: a human donor with chronic lymphocytic leukemia. Both conserved end residues are part of each CDR3.

v_gene	j_gene	CDR3aa
TRBV5-4	TRBJ2-6	CASSVPRGGIAGANVLTF
TRBV6-4	TRBJ2-4	CASSEGLGNIQYF
TRBV5-1	TRBJ2-7	CASSLPGGRGYEQYF
TRBV28	TRBJ1-3	CASSYPKSSGNTIYF
TRBV5-5	TRBJ2-7	CASSFLAGDLYEQYF
TRBV4-3	TRBJ2-1	CASSQLLAGEDRNEQFF
TRBV7-2	TRBJ1-4	CASSLGQGGSTEKLFF
TRBV27	TRBJ1-1	CASSLIRENTEAFF
TRBV4-3	TRBJ2-2	CASSQAFRGTGELFF
TRBV11-2	TRBJ2-5	CASSLSRHETQYF
TRBV5-6	TRBJ1-5	CASSYGTGTPGQPQHF
TRBV15	TRBJ2-1	CATSSTDNRLEQFF
TRBV5-1	TRBJ1-3	CASSLVTESGNTIYF
TRBV28	TRBJ2-7	CASRTNPKTGAYEQYF
TRBV5-1	TRBJ2-7	CASSLLGLAGEGTPYEQYF
TRBV4-2	TRBJ2-3	CASSQPTGPSGTTDTQYF
TRBV7-6	TRBJ1-1	CASSLGGSYTEAFF
TRBV29-1	TRBJ1-1	CSVEQGGEAFF
TRBV5-4	TRBJ2-2	CASSLVGGTGELFF
TRBV7-6	TRBJ2-2	CASSLADGSKIAGELFF
TRBV25-1	TRBJ2-3	CAALGTGTDTQYF
TRBV7-9	TRBJ2-7	CASSASRGSGSWDDEQYF
TRBV7-3	TRBJ2-2	CASSLIPKTSGRAFTGELFF
TRBV25-1	TRBJ2-1	CASSWLAGTYNEQFF
TRBV6-1	TRBJ2-6	CASSEASNGANVLTF
TRBV28	TRBJ2-7	CASSVPGGYEQYF
TRBV4-2	TRBJ2-7	CASSQDLGTSGSYEQYF
TRBV5-1	TRBJ1-1	CASSWTGESTEAFF
TRBV9	TRBJ1-2	CASSVGFNYGYTF
TRBV5-1	TRBJ1-4	CASSLNTATNEKLFF
TRBV7-2	TRBJ2-5	CASTIVPETQYF
TRBV7-2	TRBJ2-1	CASSLLVSYNEQFF
TRBV11-2	TRBJ2-3	CASSLGLARFTDTQYF
TRBV5-4	TRBJ2-7	CASSSGLASDTYEQYF
TRBV6-1	TRBJ2-3	CASRRDRGTDTQYF
TRBV7-2	TRBJ1-1	CASSPRYGMDREAFF
TRBV19	TRBJ1-1	CASSPRDFMASFF
TRBV5-1	TRBJ2-6	CASSLDPGAAGANVLTF
TRBV6-6	TRBJ2-1	CATGRSSNEQFF
TRBV11-2	TRBJ2-7	CASSLVGEQYF
TRBV30	TRBJ2-5	CAWSVLSGPPKSQETQYF
TRBV5-5	TRBJ1-3	CASSLHFDSTSGNTIYF
TRBV6-6	TRBJ2-7	CASSGRRDSKSYEQYF
TRBV7-8	TRBJ2-1	CASSPGTGLYYNEQFF
TRBV18	TRBJ2-2	CASSPPTGRTTGELFF
TRBV10-1	TRBJ2-2	CASTPHSYGELFF
TRBV9	TRBJ2-1	CASSVARTTSGNEQFF
TRBV13	TRBJ2-5	CASSLGRGGQKETQYF